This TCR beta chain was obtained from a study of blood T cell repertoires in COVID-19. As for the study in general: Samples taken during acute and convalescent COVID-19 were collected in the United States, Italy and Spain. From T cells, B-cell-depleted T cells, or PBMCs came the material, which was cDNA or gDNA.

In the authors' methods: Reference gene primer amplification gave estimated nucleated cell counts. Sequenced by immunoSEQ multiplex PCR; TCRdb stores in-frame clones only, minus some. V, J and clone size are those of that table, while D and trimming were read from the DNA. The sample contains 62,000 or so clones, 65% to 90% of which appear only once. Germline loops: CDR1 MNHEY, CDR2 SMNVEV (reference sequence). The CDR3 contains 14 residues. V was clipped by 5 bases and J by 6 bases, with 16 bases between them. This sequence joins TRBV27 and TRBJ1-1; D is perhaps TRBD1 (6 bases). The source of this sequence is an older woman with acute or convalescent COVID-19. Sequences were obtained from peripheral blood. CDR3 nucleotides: TGTGCCAGCAGTCTTTATTCGACAGGTCCTGAAGCTTTCTTT. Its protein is CASSLYSTGPEAFF.